The clone carrying this T cell receptor (beta chain) was recorded many times. Its antigen is still unknown. The data are from a study of prognosis after radiotherapy for stage I lung cancer. At the level of the study: Stage I non-small cell lung cancer patients, who were enrolled in Nanjing, China, joined the cohort between April 2018 and January 2019. Receipt of concurrent therapy with stereotactic body radiotherapy occurred in no patient. Study findings and constraints: Patients given stereotactic body radiation therapy showed fewer unique TCR clones afterward, median around 9,500 versus 6,500.

The CDR3 extends over 11 amino acids. CDR1 and CDR2 (germline): KGHSH, LQKENI. V lost 4 bases and J 2 bases, leaving 2 bases between the germline ends. CDR3 of TCR beta was amplified from genomic DNA via a two-round multiplex PCR. With primers specific to each TRBV and TRBJ gene, the first-round PCR was performed. A second round of PCR was carried out using universal primers. One entry per CDR3 protein, called by TCRdb with MiXCR from the multiplex PCR reads. The sample shows some 36,000 distinct CDR3 sequences, less than 25% of them seen only once. The sequence came from a donor aged 50 or older with non-small cell lung cancer. The chain combines TRBV18 with TRBJ1-1, with unresolved D. Here the sequenced sample was PBMCs, taken before or after stereotactic body radiation therapy (not recorded which). The CDR3 nucleotides are TGTGCCAGCTCACAAAACACTGAAGCTTTCTTT. Its protein is CASSQNTEAFF.